The clone carrying this T cell receptor (beta chain) appeared once. This sample is drawn from a study of T cells after somatic rescue of genetic block. The germline gives CDR1 SGHRS, CDR2 YFSETQ. The ends were cut back, 0 bases at V and 2 bases at J, with 8 bases in the middle. This CDR3 spans 14 amino acids. The repertoire was sequenced with immunoSEQ multiplex PCR; TCRdb's copy has only in-frame clones and lacks some. The sample holds about 52,000 clones, 90% to 96% seen once. The V and J genes are TRBV5-1 and TRBJ2-5; D is uncertain. The receptor's source is a child less than two years old. Sequencing was performed on peripheral blood mononuclear cells (PBMCs). The CDR3 DNA sequence: TGCGCCAGCAGCTTGGCAGGCTCTCAAGAGACCCAGTACTTC. Its translation is CASSLAGSQETQYF.